This TCR beta chain was sequenced for a study of regulatory T cells in long-lasting Graves disease. Sequencing libraries for TCR beta were prepared with iRepertoire HTBI primers and Arm-PCR of CDR3 regions. TCRdb called the multiplex PCR reads again in MiXCR, with one record for every CDR3 protein. The table lists approximately 470,000 distinct CDR3 sequences, roughly 20% of them singletons, with 7.8% in the top ten. Points from the study as a whole: There were preferences for TRBV28, TRBJ1-2 and TRBJ2-5 in persistent disease.

Time point of the sample: persistent/refractory GD, antithyroid drugs over 5 years with positive TRAb. From PBMCs, RNA was extracted and then used to make the TCR library. An endocrinology department in Xi'an, China, supplied the patients. This clonotype has a handful of counts. Its specificity is not known. The CDR3 sequence is 13 residues long. Germline CDR1 is DFQATT and CDR2 is SNEGSKA (reference sequence). V shed 3 bases, J shed 4 bases, and the junction held 4 bases outside the gene matches. The TCR comes from a female donor with Graves disease. The sample in question was peripheral blood mononuclear cells (PBMCs), obtained when the disease was refractory, from a patient treated with antithyroid drugs. V is TRBV20-1 and J is TRBJ1-1, with TRBD1 identical over 8 bases. CDR3 sequence: CSARTGVSTEAFF. The CDR3 coding sequence is TGCAGTGCTAGGACAGGGGTAAGCACTGAAGCTTTCTTT.